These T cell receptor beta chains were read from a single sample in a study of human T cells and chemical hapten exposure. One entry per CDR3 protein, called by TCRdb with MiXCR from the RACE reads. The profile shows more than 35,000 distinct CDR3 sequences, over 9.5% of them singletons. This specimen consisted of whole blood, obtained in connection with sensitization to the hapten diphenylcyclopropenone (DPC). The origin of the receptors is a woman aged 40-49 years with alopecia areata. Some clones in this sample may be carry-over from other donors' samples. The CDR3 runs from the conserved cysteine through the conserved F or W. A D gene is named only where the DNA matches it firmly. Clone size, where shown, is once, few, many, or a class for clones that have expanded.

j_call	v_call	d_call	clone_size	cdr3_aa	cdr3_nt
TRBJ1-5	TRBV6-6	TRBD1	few	CASSSGQGAFNQPQHF	TGTGCCAGCAGCTCAGGACAGGGGGCCTTCAATCAGCCCCAGCATTTT
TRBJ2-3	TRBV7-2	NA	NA	CASSLGVDTQYF	TGTGCCAGCAGCTTAGGAGTGGATACGCAGTATTTT
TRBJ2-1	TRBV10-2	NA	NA	CASSEGGEQFF	TGCGCCAGCAGTGAAGGCGGCGAGCAGTTCTTC
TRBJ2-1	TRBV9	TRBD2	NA	CASSPGTSGLTRNEQFF	TGTGCCAGCAGCCCCGGGACTAGCGGGCTGACCCGCAATGAGCAGTTCTTC
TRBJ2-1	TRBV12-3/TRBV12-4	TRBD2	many	CASSPLAGGWNEQFF	TGTGCCAGCAGTCCCCTAGCGGGAGGCTGGAATGAGCAGTTCTTC
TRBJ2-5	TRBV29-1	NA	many	CSVGEGQETQYF	TGCAGCGTTGGCGAGGGGCAAGAGACCCAGTACTTC
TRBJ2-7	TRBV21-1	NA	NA	CASSKATSNEQYF	TGTGCCAGCAGCAAAGCTACTAGCAACGAGCAGTACTTC
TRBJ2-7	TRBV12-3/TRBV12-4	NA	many	CASSPGGGGYEQYF	TGTGCCAGCAGCCCCGGGGGCGGGGGTTACGAGCAGTACTTC
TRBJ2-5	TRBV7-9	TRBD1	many	CASSPQPGGQETQYF	TGTGCCAGCAGCCCCCAGCCAGGGGGACAAGAGACCCAGTACTTC
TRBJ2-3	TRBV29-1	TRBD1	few	CSAEQGAQDTQYF	TGCAGCGCCGAACAGGGGGCGCAAGATACGCAGTATTTT
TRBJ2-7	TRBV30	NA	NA	CAWKAGEHYEQYF	TGTGCCTGGAAGGCTGGGGAACACTACGAGCAGTACTTC
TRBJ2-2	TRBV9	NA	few	CASSVDSWTGELFF	TGTGCCAGCAGCGTAGACTCATGGACCGGGGAGCTGTTTTTT
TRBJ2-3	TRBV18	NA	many	CASSRGLRTDTQYF	TGTGCCAGCTCACGGGGACTTCGCACAGATACGCAGTATTTT
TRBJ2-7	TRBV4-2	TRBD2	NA	CASSQDGGRAGRGEQYF	TGTGCCAGCAGCCAAGACGGTGGGAGGGCGGGCCGAGGGGAGCAGTACTTC
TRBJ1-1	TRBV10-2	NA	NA	CASSVNTEAFF	TGCGCCAGCAGTGTGAACACTGAAGCTTTCTTT
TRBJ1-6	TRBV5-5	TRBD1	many	CASSPDRNSPLHF	TGTGCCAGCAGCCCGGACAGGAATTCACCCCTCCACTTT
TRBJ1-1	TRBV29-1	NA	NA	CSVGEPTGGVNTEAFF	TGCAGCGTGGGGGAACCGACAGGAGGGGTGAACACTGAAGCTTTCTTT
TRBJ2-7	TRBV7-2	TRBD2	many	CASSPTTSGSRYF	TGTGCCAGCAGCCCGACGACTAGCGGGAGTCGGTACTTC
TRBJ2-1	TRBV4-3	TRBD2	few	CASSYGLAVYNEQFF	TGCGCCAGCAGTTATGGACTAGCGGTCTACAATGAGCAGTTCTTC
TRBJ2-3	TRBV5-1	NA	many	CASSFTALGNGAFTDTQYF	TGCGCCAGCAGCTTTACAGCTTTGGGAAACGGGGCCTTCACAGATACGCAGTATTTT
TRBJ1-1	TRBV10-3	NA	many	CAISLEPGTEAFF	TGTGCCATCAGCCTCGAGCCCGGCACTGAAGCTTTCTTT
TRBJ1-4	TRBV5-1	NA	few	CASSLRPQGQATNEKLFF	TGCGCCAGCAGCCTGAGACCACAGGGTCAGGCAACTAATGAAAAACTGTTTTTT
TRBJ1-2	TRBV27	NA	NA	CASSFQFETGYTF	TGTGCCAGCAGTTTCCAGTTCGAGACTGGCTACACCTTC
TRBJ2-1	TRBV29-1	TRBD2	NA	CSVELAGHLYNEQFF	TGCAGCGTTGAACTAGCGGGCCACCTATACAATGAGCAGTTCTTC
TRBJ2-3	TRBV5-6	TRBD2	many	CASSFISGRADTQYF	TGTGCCAGCAGCTTCATTAGCGGGAGGGCAGATACGCAGTATTTT
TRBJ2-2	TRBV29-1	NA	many	CSVDVGQVPGELFF	TGCAGCGTTGATGTGGGTCAAGTCCCCGGGGAGCTGTTTTTT
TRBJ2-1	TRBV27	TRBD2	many	CASSLGLAGRQFF	TGTGCCAGCAGTTTAGGGCTAGCGGGCAGGCAGTTCTTC
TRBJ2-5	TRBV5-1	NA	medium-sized	CASSRKPVQETQYF	TGCGCCAGCAGCCGTAAACCCGTGCAAGAGACCCAGTACTTC
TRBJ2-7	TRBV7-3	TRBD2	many	CASSPSTSGAYEQYF	TGTGCCAGCAGCCCCTCGACTAGCGGGGCCTACGAGCAGTACTTC
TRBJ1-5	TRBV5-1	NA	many	CASRVGTVSNQPQHF	TGCGCCAGCAGGGTCGGGACCGTTAGCAATCAGCCCCAGCATTTT
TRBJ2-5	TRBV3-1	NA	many	CASSQGPGGAQYF	TGTGCCAGCAGCCAAGGGCCGGGCGGGGCCCAGTACTTC
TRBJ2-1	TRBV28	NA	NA	CASSQPAGRNNEQFF	TGTGCCAGCAGTCAGCCCGCGGGGCGCAACAATGAGCAGTTCTTC
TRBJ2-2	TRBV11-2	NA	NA	CASSRQEGELFF	TGTGCCAGCAGCCGTCAGGAAGGGGAGCTGTTTTTT
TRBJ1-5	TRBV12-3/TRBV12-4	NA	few	CASSLGNQPQHF	TGTGCCAGCAGTTTAGGCAATCAGCCCCAGCATTTT
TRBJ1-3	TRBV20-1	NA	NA	CSARDSRQYSPGNTIYF	TGCAGTGCTAGAGATAGTCGGCAGTATTCACCTGGAAACACCATATATTTT